These 6 T cell receptor beta chains were sequenced from one sample in a study of shared clonotypes between healthy human individuals. Sequenced by immunoSEQ multiplex PCR; TCRdb stores in-frame clones only, minus some. Of approximately 500,000 clones listed, 79% are singletons. Sample: PBMCs. These receptors were obtained from a woman aged 35 to 49 in good health. Some clones in this sample may be carry-over from other donors' samples.

This chain joins TRBV27 and TRBJ2-3; D is uncertain. The CDR3 loop spans 15 amino acids. V was trimmed by 5 bases and J by 2 bases, leaving 14 bases between them. Per germline, CDR1 MNHEY and CDR2 SMNVEV (reference sequence). As DNA, the CDR3 is TGTGCCAGCAGTCCGCTAGGCCCTCTCACAGATACGCAGTATTTT. Protein: CASSPLGPLTDTQYF.

In this sample, this clone turned up a few times. The rearrangement uses TRBV4-1 and TRBJ2-1; 14 bases match TRBD2. Germline CDR1 reads MGHRA; CDR2 reads YSYEKL. V gave up 3 bases and J gave up 4 bases; unmatched junction bases: 2. The CDR3 is 16 residues long. The CDR3 coding sequence is TGCGCCAGCAGCCACAGACTAGCGGGAGGGTACAATGAGCAGTTCTTC. Translation gives CASSHRLAGGYNEQFF.

The chain uses TRBV19 and TRBJ2-5, with D possibly being TRBD1 (6 bases). V lost 6 bases and J lost 2, with 16 bases in between. The CDR3 has 15 residues. Germline V CDR1 and CDR2: LNHDA, SQIVND (reference sequence). Written as DNA, the CDR3 is TGTGCCAGTAGAAATACAGGGCCCTTACAAGAGACCCAGTACTTC. Protein product: CASRNTGPLQETQYF.

The chain has TRBV29-1 and TRBJ2-3; D call uncertain. The V gene's germline CDR1 is SQVTM and CDR2 ANQGSEA. This CDR3 has 10 amino acids. Trimming took 4 bases from V and 6 from J, leaving 5 bases between them. The CDR3 here is CSVAEDTQYF. The CDR3 DNA is TGCAGCGTTGCGGAGGATACGCAGTATTTT.

This CDR3 reads CASSQYFSGRYIYEQYF. CDR3 in DNA: TGTGCCAGCAGCCAGTACTTCAGCGGGAGGTACATCTACGAGCAGTACTTC. This rearrangement joins TRBV5-8 to TRBJ2-7, with TRBD2 identical over 9 bases. There are 17 residues in the CDR3. The junction had 14 bases not matched to a gene; V was cut back by 4 bases and J by 3 bases. Germline CDR1 SGHTS, CDR2 YDEGEE.

V and J are TRBV7-9 and TRBJ2-7; D perhaps matches TRBD2 (6 bases). The CDR3 runs to 12 residues. Germline lookup yields CDR1 SEHNR and CDR2 FQNEAQ (reference sequence). V lost 5 bases, J lost 4 bases, and 9 bases lay in between. The CDR3 reads CASSRGGYEQYF. CDR3 nucleotide sequence: TGTGCCAGCAGCCGAGGAGGGTACGAGCAGTACTTC.